A selection of T cell receptor beta chains follows, all from one sample in a study of CD8 T cells in ankylosing spondylitis. TCRdb independently ran MiXCR on the 5' RACE reads; one entry per CDR3 protein. The sample yields approximately 350,000 distinct CDR3 sequences, over 12% seen once. The sample comprised blood, either unsorted or a sorted T cell fraction (not recorded which). The receptors stem from a male donor with ankylosing spondylitis or in good health (not recorded which). CDR3s include the opening cysteine and the closing phenylalanine or tryptophan.

v_gene: TRBV19; j_gene: TRBJ2-1; CDR3aa: CASSMWEGGNEQFF
v_gene: TRBV5-1; j_gene: TRBJ2-1; CDR3aa: CASNLGGSSYNEQFF
v_gene: TRBV12-3/TRBV12-4; j_gene: TRBJ2-2; CDR3aa: CASTPGSERAGELFF
v_gene: TRBV18; j_gene: TRBJ2-1; CDR3aa: CASSPSVTNEQFF
v_gene: TRBV3-1; j_gene: TRBJ2-2; CDR3aa: CASSQDVSRAGELFF
v_gene: TRBV18; j_gene: TRBJ2-5; CDR3aa: CASSPTSVGQETQYF
v_gene: TRBV11-2; j_gene: TRBJ2-5; CDR3aa: CASSFGLGETQYF
v_gene: TRBV11-3; j_gene: TRBJ1-1; CDR3aa: CASSLEQSSEAFF
v_gene: TRBV29-1; j_gene: TRBJ2-7; CDR3aa: CSVRGGTGRGEQYF
v_gene: TRBV2; j_gene: TRBJ2-1; CDR3aa: CASKAAASYNEQFF
v_gene: TRBV29-1; j_gene: TRBJ1-3; CDR3aa: CSVETPLGGNTIYF
v_gene: TRBV25-1; j_gene: TRBJ2-1; CDR3aa: CASSVTGTGSGEQFF
v_gene: TRBV12-5; j_gene: TRBJ2-3; CDR3aa: CASAPLTDTQYF
v_gene: TRBV12-3/TRBV12-4; j_gene: TRBJ1-2; CDR3aa: CASGLYGYTF
v_gene: TRBV3-1; j_gene: TRBJ2-7; CDR3aa: CASSQRYEQYF
v_gene: TRBV20-1; j_gene: TRBJ2-5; CDR3aa: CSASSRSGGLETQYF
v_gene: TRBV18; j_gene: TRBJ1-6; CDR3aa: CASSSGRNNSPLHF
v_gene: TRBV3-1; j_gene: TRBJ2-5; CDR3aa: CAAGGQETQYF
v_gene: TRBV12-3/TRBV12-4; j_gene: TRBJ2-1; CDR3aa: CASSFRQNNEQFF
v_gene: TRBV5-1; j_gene: TRBJ2-2; CDR3aa: CASSLVAGELFF
v_gene: TRBV13; j_gene: TRBJ2-1; CDR3aa: CASSPGRLEQFF
v_gene: TRBV6-5; j_gene: TRBJ1-1; CDR3aa: CASSSKRNTEAFF
v_gene: TRBV20-1; j_gene: TRBJ1-1; CDR3aa: CSARAGGGRSAFF
v_gene: TRBV5-6; j_gene: TRBJ2-1; CDR3aa: CASSFGRHEQFF
v_gene: TRBV12-3/TRBV12-4; j_gene: TRBJ1-4; CDR3aa: CASSPPGPAREKLFF
v_gene: TRBV12-3/TRBV12-4; j_gene: TRBJ2-1; CDR3aa: CASSLPGLAGVEQFF
v_gene: TRBV15; j_gene: TRBJ1-2; CDR3aa: CATSRDHGRENYGYTF